This T cell receptor beta chain stems from a study of spatial heterogeneity in lung cancer. Described time point: blood at routine non-recurrence follow-up after resection. Extraction of whole RNA from tumor, nontumor lung or frozen PBMC preceded unsorted sequencing. In the library, each TCR cDNA molecule bore its own unique molecular identifier. From the 5' RACE reads, TCRdb called clonotypes with MiXCR, one entry per CDR3 protein. This table holds more than 75,000 distinct CDR3 sequences, roughly a fifth found once. The V gene's germline CDR1 is DFQATT and CDR2 SNEGSKA (reference sequence). Trimming cost V 4 bases and J 2 bases, with 15 bases left between them. This CDR3 is built from 14 residues. This clonotype was seen many times.

V usage is TRBV20-1 and J usage is TRBJ2-7; maybe TRBD2 (6 bases). This specimen consisted of PBMCs, obtained at follow-up. This clonotype was sampled from a male donor with early-stage non-small cell lung cancer. This CDR3 is CSATSEGITYEQYF. The CDR3, as DNA: TGCAGTGCTACATCGGAGGGGATTACCTACGAGCAGTACTTC.